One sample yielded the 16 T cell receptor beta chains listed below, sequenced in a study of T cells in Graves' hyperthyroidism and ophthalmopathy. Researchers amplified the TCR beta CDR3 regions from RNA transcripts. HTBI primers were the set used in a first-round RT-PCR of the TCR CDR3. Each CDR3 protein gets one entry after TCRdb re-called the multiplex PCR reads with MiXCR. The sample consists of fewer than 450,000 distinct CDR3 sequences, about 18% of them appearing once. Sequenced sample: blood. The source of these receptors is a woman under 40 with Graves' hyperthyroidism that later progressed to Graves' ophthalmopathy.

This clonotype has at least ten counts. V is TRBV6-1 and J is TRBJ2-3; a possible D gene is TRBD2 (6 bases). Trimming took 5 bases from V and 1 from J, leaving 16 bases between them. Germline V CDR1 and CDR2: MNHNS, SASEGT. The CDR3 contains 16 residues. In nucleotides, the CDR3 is TGTGCCAGCAGTATCCTAGCGCGGTTGGGCACAGATACGCAGTATTTT. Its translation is CASSILARLGTDTQYF.

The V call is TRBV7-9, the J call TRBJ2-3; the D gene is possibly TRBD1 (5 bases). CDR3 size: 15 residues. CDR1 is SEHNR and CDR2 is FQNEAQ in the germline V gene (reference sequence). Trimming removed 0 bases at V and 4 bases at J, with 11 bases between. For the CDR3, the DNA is TGTGCCAGCAGCTTAGCGACGCTAGGGGCAGATACGCAGTATTTT. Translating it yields CASSLATLGADTQYF.

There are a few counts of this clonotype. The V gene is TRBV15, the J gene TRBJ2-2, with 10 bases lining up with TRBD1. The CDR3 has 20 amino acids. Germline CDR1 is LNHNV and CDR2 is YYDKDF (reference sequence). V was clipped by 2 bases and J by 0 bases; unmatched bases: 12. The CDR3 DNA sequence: TGTGCCACCAGCAGATACAAGGGACAGGGGCCGGTCGCGAACACCGGGGAGCTGTTTTTT. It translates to CATSRYKGQGPVANTGELFF.

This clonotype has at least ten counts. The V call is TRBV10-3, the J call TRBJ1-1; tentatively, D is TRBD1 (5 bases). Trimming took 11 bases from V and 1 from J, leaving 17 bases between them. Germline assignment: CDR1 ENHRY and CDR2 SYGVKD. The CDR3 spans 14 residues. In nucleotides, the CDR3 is TGTGCCGTAATTCCGGGACCCGAGAACACTGAAGCTTTCTTT. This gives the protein CAVIPGPENTEAFF.

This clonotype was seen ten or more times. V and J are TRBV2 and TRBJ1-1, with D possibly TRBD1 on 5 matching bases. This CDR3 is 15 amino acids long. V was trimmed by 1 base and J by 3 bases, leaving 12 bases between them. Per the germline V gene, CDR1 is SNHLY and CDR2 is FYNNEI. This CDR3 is CASSEGGERYTEAFF. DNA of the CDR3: TGTGCCAGCAGTGAAGGAGGGGAACGGTACACTGAAGCTTTCTTT.

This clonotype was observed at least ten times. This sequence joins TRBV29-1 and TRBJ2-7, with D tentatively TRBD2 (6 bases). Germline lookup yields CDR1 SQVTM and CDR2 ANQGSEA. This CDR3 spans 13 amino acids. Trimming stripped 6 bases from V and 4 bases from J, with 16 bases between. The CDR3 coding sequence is TGCAGCGTAGGGACCTACCGGGGGTACGAGCAGTACTTC. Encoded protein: CSVGTYRGYEQYF.

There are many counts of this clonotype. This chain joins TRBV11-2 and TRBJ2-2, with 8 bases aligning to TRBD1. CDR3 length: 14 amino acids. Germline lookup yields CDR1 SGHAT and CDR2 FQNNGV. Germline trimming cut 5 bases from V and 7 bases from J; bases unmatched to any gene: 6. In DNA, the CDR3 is TGTGCCAGCAGCGAACAGGGGGTGGGCGGGGAGCTGTTTTTT. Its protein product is CASSEQGVGGELFF.

The CDR3 sequence is CASRRLYNHNEQFF. Written as DNA, the CDR3 is TGCGCCAGCAGGCGGTTGTATAACCACAATGAGCAGTTCTTC. This sequence joins TRBV4-1 and TRBJ2-1; D gene uncertain. Trimming took 6 bases from V and 5 from J, leaving 14 bases between them. Germline assignment: CDR1 MGHRA and CDR2 YSYEKL. The CDR3 sequence is 14 residues long.

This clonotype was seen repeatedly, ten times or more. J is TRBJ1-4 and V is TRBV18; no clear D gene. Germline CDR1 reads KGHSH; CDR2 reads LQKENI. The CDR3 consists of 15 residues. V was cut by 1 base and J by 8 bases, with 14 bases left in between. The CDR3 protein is CASSPLVGTGEKLFF. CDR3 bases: TGTGCCAGCTCACCACTGGTCGGAACGGGGGAAAAACTGTTTTTT. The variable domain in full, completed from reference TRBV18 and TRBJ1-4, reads NAGVMQNPRHLVRRRGQEARLRCSPMKGHSHVYWYRQLPEEGLKFMVYLQKENIIDESGMPKERFSAEFPKEGPSILRIQQVVRGDSAAYFCASSPLVGTGEKLFFGSGTQLSVL.

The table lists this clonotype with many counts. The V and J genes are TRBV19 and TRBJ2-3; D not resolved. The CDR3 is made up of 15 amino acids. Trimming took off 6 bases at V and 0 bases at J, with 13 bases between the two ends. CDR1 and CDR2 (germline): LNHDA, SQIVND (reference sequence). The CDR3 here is CASRAVPYSTDTQYF. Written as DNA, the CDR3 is TGTGCCAGTAGGGCTGTGCCGTACAGCACAGATACGCAGTATTTT. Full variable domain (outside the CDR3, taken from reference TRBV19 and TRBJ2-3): DGGITQSPKYLFRKEGQNVTLSCEQNLNHDAMYWYRQDPGQGLRLIYYSQIVNDFQKGDIAEGYSVSREKKESFPLTVTSAQKNPTAFYLCASRAVPYSTDTQYFGPGTRLTVL.

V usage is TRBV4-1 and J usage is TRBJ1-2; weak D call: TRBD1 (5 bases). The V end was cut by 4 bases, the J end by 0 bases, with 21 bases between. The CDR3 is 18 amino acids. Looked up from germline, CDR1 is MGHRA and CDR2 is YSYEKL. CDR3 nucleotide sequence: TGCGCCAGCAGCCGGTTGGGGCAGGAACCGATATCTAACTATGGCTACACCTTC. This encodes CASSRLGQEPISNYGYTF.

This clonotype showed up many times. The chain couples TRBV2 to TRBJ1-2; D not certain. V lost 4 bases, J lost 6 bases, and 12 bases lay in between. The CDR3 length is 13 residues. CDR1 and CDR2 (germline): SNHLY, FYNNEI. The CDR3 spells CASSVADYDGYTF. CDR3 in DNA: TGTGCCAGCAGTGTAGCGGACTATGATGGCTACACCTTC.

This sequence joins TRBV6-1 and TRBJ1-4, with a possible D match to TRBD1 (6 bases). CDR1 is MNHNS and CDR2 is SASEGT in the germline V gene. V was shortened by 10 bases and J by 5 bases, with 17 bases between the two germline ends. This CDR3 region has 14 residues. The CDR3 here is CATRPGQLNEKLFF. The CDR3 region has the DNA TGTGCCACCCGCCCGGGACAATTGAATGAAAAACTGTTTTTT.

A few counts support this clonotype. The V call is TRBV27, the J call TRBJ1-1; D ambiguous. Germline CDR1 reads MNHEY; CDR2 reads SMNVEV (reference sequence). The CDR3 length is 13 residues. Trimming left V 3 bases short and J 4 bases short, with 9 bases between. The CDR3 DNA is TGTGCCAGCAGTTTTGGCGGGGTCACTGAAGCTTTCTTT. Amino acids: CASSFGGVTEAFF.

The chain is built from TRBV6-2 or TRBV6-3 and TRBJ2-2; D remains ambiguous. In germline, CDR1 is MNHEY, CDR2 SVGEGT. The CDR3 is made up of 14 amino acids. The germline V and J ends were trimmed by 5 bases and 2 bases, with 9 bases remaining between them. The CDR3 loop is CASSEPRNTGELFF. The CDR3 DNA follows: TGTGCCAGCAGTGAACCCAGAAACACCGGGGAGCTGTTTTTT.

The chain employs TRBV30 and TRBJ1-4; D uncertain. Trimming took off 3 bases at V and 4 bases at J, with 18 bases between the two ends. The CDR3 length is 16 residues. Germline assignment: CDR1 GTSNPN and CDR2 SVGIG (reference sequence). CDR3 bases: TGTGCCTGGAGGGCTCGTGGAACAGCTTTTAATGAAAAACTGTTTTTT. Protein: CAWRARGTAFNEKLFF.